This T cell receptor (beta chain) was sequenced for a study of early T cells in non-severe SARS-CoV-2 infection. About the research overall: The sequenced material was bulk RNA from unsorted whole blood, and its chains were unpaired. Regarding the study as a whole: The study's VDJdb matching favored anti-spike CD8 responses and missed private and CD4 specificities.

Germline assignment: CDR1 SGHRS and CDR2 YFSETQ. The length of the CDR3 is 15 residues. V was clipped by 0 bases and J by 0 bases, with 8 bases between them. Ten or more counts support this clonotype. Its antigen is unidentified. Unique molecular identifiers were attached to individual cDNA molecules. Via MiXCR, TCRdb re-called the 5' RACE reads, giving one row per CDR3 protein. The sample contains fewer than 55,000 distinct CDR3 sequences, more than 9% of which appear only once. The specimen was whole blood. J is TRBJ2-3 and V is TRBV5-1; D gene uncertain. The sequence derives from an adult who was a healthcare worker with PCR-confirmed SARS-CoV-2 infection or an uninfected control (not recorded which). CDR3 sequence (DNA): TGCGCCAGCAGCTTGGATCAGCCTAGCACAGATACGCAGTATTTT. Amino acids: CASSLDQPSTDTQYF.